Described below is a single T cell receptor (beta chain) sequence and its context. This sample is drawn from a study of shared clonotypes between healthy human individuals. Sorted-subset replicate PCRs used 150 to 200 ng of genomic DNA. This amount corresponded to 30,000 to 35,000 T cell genomes. As handled by the study authors: ImmunoSEQ output lacked quality scores and full-length reads, limiting matched filtering. Using immunoSEQ multiplex PCR, the repertoire was profiled, and TCRdb retains in-frame clones only, with some absent. D and trimming were read from the DNA, whereas the V and J calls and clone size are those reported in that table. The sample includes around 2.5 million clones, over 85% of them seen just once. In the CD4+ fraction, cells were divided into CD45RA+ naive and CD45RA-negative memory subsets. Germline V gives CDR1 SGHDT, CDR2 YYEEEE. The CDR3 runs 15 residues. V shed 4 bases and J shed 0 bases, with 14 bases lying between them.

The specimen sequenced was naive CD4+ T cells from PBMCs. Subset in this sample: CD45RA+ positively selected. This clonotype originated in a man aged 18 to 29 in good health. Some clones in this sample may be carry-over from other donors' samples. V and J are TRBV5-6 and TRBJ2-7, with a possible D match to TRBD2 (6 bases). This CDR3 reads CASSRWDGSSYEQYF. For the CDR3, the DNA is TGTGCCAGCAGCCGATGGGACGGGAGCTCCTACGAGCAGTACTTC.